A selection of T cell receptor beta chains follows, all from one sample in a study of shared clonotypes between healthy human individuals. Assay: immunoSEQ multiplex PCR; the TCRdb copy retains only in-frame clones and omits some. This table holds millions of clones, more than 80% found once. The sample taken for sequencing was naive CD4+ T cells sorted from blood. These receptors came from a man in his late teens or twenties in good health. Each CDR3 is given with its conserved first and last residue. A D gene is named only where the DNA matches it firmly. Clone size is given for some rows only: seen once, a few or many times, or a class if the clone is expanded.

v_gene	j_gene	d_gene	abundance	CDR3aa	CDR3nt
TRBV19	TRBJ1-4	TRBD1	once	CASSRQGGIGELFF	TGTGCCAGTAGCCGACAGGGTGGGATTGGGGAACTGTTTTTT
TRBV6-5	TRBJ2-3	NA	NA	CASTPTGLSTDTQYF	TGTGCCAGCACACCCACAGGGTTGAGCACAGATACGCAGTATTTT
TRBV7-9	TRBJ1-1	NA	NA	CASSLGSGNTEAFF	TGTGCCAGCAGCTTGGGGTCGGGGAACACTGAAGCTTTCTTT
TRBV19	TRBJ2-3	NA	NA	CASSIQGWKQYF	TGTGCCAGTAGTATCCAAGGGTGGAAGCAGTATTTT
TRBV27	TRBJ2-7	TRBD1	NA	CASSLSGQGSYEQYF	TGTGCCAGCAGTTTATCGGGACAGGGCTCCTACGAGCAGTACTTC
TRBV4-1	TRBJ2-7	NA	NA	CASSQDFQPSPYEQYF	TGCGCCAGCAGCCAAGATTTCCAGCCCTCTCCCTACGAGCAGTACTTC
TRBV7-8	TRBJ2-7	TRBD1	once	CASSVTGTGAPYEQYF	TGTGCCAGCAGCGTCACCGGGACAGGGGCCCCCTACGAGCAGTACTTC
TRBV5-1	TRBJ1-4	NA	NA	CASSAGLTNEKLFF	TGCGCCAGCAGTGCGGGTTTGACTAATGAAAAACTGTTTTTT
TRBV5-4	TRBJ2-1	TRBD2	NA	CASSPTMAGGTNEQFF	TGTGCCAGCAGCCCCACCATGGCGGGAGGGACGAATGAGCAGTTCTTC
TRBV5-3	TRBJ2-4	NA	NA	CARSFPRRGKNIQYF	TGTGCCAGAAGCTTTCCGAGAAGGGGCAAAAACATTCAGTACTTC
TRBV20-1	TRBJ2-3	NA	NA	CSARWGEAQYF	TGCAGTGCTAGGTGGGGCGAAGCGCAGTATTTT
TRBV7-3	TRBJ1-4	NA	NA	CASSLRTLKGGNEKLFF	TGTGCCAGCAGCTTACGCACCCTGAAGGGTGGTAATGAAAAACTGTTTTTT
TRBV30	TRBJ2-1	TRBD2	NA	CAWASGTSVYNEQFF	TGTGCCTGGGCCTCCGGGACTAGCGTATACAATGAGCAGTTCTTC
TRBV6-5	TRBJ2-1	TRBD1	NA	CATRQGWDEQFF	TGTGCCACTCGACAGGGGTGGGATGAGCAGTTCTTC
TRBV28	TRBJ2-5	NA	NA	CASSFRHQETQYF	TGTGCCAGCAGTTTTCGACACCAAGAGACCCAGTACTTC
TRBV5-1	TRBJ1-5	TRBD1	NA	CASSPGQEGGNQPQHF	TGCGCCAGCAGCCCCGGACAGGAAGGGGGCAATCAGCCCCAGCATTTT
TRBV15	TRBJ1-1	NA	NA	CATSRGSANTEAFF	TGTGCCACCAGCAGAGGATCAGCGAACACTGAAGCTTTCTTT
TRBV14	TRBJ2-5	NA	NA	CASSLVTGRYETQYF	TGTGCCAGCAGCCTAGTGACAGGGAGGTACGAGACCCAGTACTTC
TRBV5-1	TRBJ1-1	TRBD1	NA	CASSRRWTGGTDTEAFF	TGCGCCAGCAGCAGGAGATGGACAGGGGGTACCGACACTGAAGCTTTCTTT
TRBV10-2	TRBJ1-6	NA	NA	CASSESGRGIHSPLHF	TGCGCCAGCAGTGAGTCAGGAAGGGGAATCCATTCACCCCTCCACTTT
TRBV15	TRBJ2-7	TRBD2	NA	CATSRDYGTSLEQYF	TGTGCCACCAGCAGAGATTACGGGACTAGTCTCGAGCAGTACTTC
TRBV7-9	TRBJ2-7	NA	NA	CASSLLQSEQYF	TGTGCCAGCAGCTTACTACAGAGCGAGCAGTACTTC
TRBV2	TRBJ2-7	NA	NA	CASRDRVISYEQYF	TGTGCCAGCAGGGACCGCGTAATCTCCTACGAGCAGTACTTC
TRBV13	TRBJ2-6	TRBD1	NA	CASSRRGPLSGANVLTF	TGTGCCAGCAGCCGTAGGGGGCCCTTGTCTGGGGCCAACGTCCTGACTTTC
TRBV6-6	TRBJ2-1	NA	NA	CASSSSGTYNEQFF	TGTGCCAGCAGTTCGAGCGGTACCTACAATGAGCAGTTCTTC
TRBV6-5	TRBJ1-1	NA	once	CASQNSRVTNTEAFF	TGTGCCAGCCAGAACAGTAGGGTGACGAACACTGAAGCTTTCTTT
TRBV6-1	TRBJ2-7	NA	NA	CASGHRNYEQYF	TGTGCCAGCGGACACAGGAATTACGAGCAGTACTTC
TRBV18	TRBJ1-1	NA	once	CASSPAQVNTEAFF	TGTGCCAGCTCACCAGCCCAGGTTAACACTGAAGCTTTCTTT
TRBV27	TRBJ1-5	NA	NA	CASSFQGGLGQPQHF	TGTGCCAGCAGTTTTCAGGGAGGGCTCGGGCAGCCCCAGCATTTT
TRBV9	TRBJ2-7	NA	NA	CASSVADDSSYEQYF	TGTGCCAGCAGCGTAGCGGATGACAGCTCCTACGAGCAGTACTTC
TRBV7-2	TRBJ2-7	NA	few	CASSLVADGSYEQYF	TGTGCCAGCAGCTTAGTAGCGGACGGCTCCTACGAGCAGTACTTC
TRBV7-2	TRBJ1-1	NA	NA	CASSFPNTEAFF	TGTGCCAGCAGCTTTCCCAACACTGAAGCTTTCTTT
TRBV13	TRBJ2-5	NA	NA	CASSLGDLRETQYF	TGTGCCAGCAGCTTAGGCGATCTGAGAGAGACCCAGTACTTC
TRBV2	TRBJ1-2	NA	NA	CASRGEQGHGYTF	TGTGCCAGCAGGGGGGAACAGGGACACGGCTACACCTTC
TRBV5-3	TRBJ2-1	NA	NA	CARSLPTAGEGEQFF	TGTGCCAGAAGCCTGCCGACGGCAGGGGAAGGTGAGCAGTTCTTC
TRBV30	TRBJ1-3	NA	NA	CAWSGQVGNTIYF	TGTGCCTGGAGTGGACAGGTGGGAAACACCATATATTTT
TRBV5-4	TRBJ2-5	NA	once	CASSLERESGETQYF	TGTGCCAGCAGCCTCGAAAGGGAAAGCGGGGAGACCCAGTACTTC
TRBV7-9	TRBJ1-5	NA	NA	CASSSPGSNQPQHF	TGTGCCAGCAGCTCTCCCGGGAGCAATCAGCCCCAGCATTTT
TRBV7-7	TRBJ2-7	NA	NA	CASSQRTRPLAYEQYF	TGTGCTAGCAGCCAAAGAACCCGACCACTAGCCTACGAGCAGTACTTC
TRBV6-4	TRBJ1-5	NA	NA	CASSPDSSNQPQHF	TGTGCCAGCAGTCCCGACTCAAGCAATCAGCCCCAGCATTTT
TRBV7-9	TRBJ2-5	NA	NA	CASSPKWGAETQYF	TGTGCCAGCAGCCCCAAATGGGGGGCTGAGACCCAGTACTTC
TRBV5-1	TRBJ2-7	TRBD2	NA	CASSLIMRAGEEQYF	TGCGCCAGCAGCTTGATTATGAGGGCGGGAGAAGAGCAGTACTTC
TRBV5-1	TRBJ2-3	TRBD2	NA	CASSSSGIPTDTQYF	TGCGCCAGCAGCAGTAGCGGGATACCAACAGATACGCAGTATTTT
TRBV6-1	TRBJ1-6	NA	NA	CASNTGAGSPLHF	TGTGCCAGCAACACGGGAGCAGGGTCACCCCTCCACTTT
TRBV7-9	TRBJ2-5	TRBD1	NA	CASSLLPGQGTGETQYF	TGTGCCAGCAGCTTGCTACCGGGACAGGGGACGGGAGAGACCCAGTACTTC
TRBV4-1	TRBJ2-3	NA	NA	CASSRFPGLSSTDTQYF	TGCGCCAGCAGCCGATTCCCGGGACTTTCTAGCACAGATACGCAGTATTTT
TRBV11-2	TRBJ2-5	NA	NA	CASSLEYYRESTQYF	TGTGCCAGCAGCTTAGAGTATTACAGGGAGTCGACCCAGTACTTC
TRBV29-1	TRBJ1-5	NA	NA	CSVVAGNNQPQHF	TGCAGCGTTGTCGCCGGGAACAATCAGCCCCAGCATTTT
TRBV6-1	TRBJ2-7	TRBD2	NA	CASKLAGERYEQYF	TGTGCCAGCAAACTAGCGGGGGAGCGATACGAGCAGTACTTC
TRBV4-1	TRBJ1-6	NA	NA	CASSQDNKGYNSPLHF	TGCGCCAGCAGCCAAGATAATAAGGGATATAATTCACCCCTCCACTTT
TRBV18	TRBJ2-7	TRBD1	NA	CASSPLQGTEQYF	TGTGCCAGCTCACCACTACAGGGGACCGAGCAGTACTTC